This TCR beta chain was sequenced during a study of CD8 T cells in Susac syndrome. Study information: Patients with Susac syndrome had blood drawn and were at that point therapy-naive, on corticosteroids, or on intravenous immunoglobulin alone.

This clonotype occurred once. The antigen remains unidentified. The RNA, roughly 0.5 to 1 ug, was put through reverse transcription using random hexamers. Across 54 Vbeta and 13 Jbeta, immunoSEQ multiplex PCR amplified TCR beta CDR3. TCRdb used MiXCR to reprocess the immunoSEQ multiplex PCR reads, holding one entry per CDR3 protein. The table has 160,000 or so distinct CDR3 sequences, 85% to 95% seen once. V was clipped by 3 bases and J by 6 bases; unmatched bases: 4. This CDR3 contains 14 residues. Overall study results and limits: In Susac syndrome, CD4+ T cell repertoires lacked any clonal expansion.

TCR beta from blood CD8+ and CD4+ T cells was sequenced. The chain uses TRBV12-3 or TRBV12-4 and TRBJ1-5; 8 bases map to TRBD1. This clonotype was sampled from a human donor with Susac syndrome. The sample consisted of CD4+ T cells from PBMCs. In DNA form, the CDR3 reads TGTGCCAGCAGTTTTCGACAGGGGATTCAGCCCCAGCATTTT. The encoded protein is CASSFRQGIQPQHF.